One and the same sample provided the 26 T cell receptor beta chains below, sequenced in a study of blood T cell repertoires in COVID-19. The data were produced by immunoSEQ multiplex PCR, yet TCRdb's version contains in-frame clones alone and is incomplete. The data show about 150,000 clones, approximately 85% seen once. The material sequenced was peripheral blood. These receptor sequences come from a human donor with acute or convalescent COVID-19. The donor label of this sample is uncertain.

The CDR3 loop is CAWSVRRAYEQYF. The CDR3 region has the DNA TGTGCCTGGAGCGTCCGGAGGGCCTACGAGCAGTACTTC. The gene calls are TRBV30 and TRBJ2-5, with a tentative D call TRBD2 (6 bases). The J call is in doubt because the DNA end fits TRBJ2-7 better. Germline V gene data show CDR1 as GTSNPN and CDR2 as SVGIG (reference sequence). CDR3 size: 13 residues.

V gene TRBV5-1 combines with J gene TRBJ1-2; D is uncertain. Deletions cut 0 bases from V and 2 bases from J, with 5 bases between. From germline, CDR1 is SGHRS and CDR2 YFSETQ. The CDR3 is 13 amino acids. CDR3 DNA: TGCGCCAGCAGCTTGGACGGGAACTATGGCTACACCTTC. Its translation is CASSLDGNYGYTF. Looking up the rest from reference TRBV5-1 and TRBJ1-2 gives the full variable domain: KAGVTQTPRYLIKTRGQQVTLSCSPISGHRSVSWYQQTPGQGLQFLFEYFSETQRNKGNFPGRFSGRQFSNSRSEMNVSTLELGDSALYLCASSLDGNYGYTFGSGTRLTVV.

The CDR3 reads CASSFSGGADTQYF. The DNA of the CDR3 is TGTGCCAGCAGTTTTTCAGGGGGCGCAGATACGCAGTATTTT. The chain joins TRBV27 to TRBJ2-3, with 8 positions matching TRBD1. Germline CDR1 is MNHEY and CDR2 is SMNVEV (reference sequence). Trimming cost V 3 bases and J 4 bases; bases outside gene matches: 3. This CDR3 spans 14 amino acids.

The DNA of the CDR3 is TGTGCCAGCAGCCTAGCCCCGGGTAGCGGGGGCTCTTATACTTACGAGCAGTACGTC. It yields the protein CASSLAPGSGGSYTYEQYV. The chain carries TRBV7-8 and TRBJ2-7; 9 positions agree with TRBD2. The CDR3 extends over 19 amino acids. CDR1 and CDR2 (germline): SGHVS, FQNEAQ.

CDR3 sequence: CASSPQGYGYTF. The CDR3, as DNA: TGTGCCAGCAGTCCACAGGGATATGGCTACACCTTC. The gene calls are TRBV28 and TRBJ1-2, with D tentatively TRBD1 (6 bases). V lost 5 bases and J 5 bases, leaving 9 bases between the germline ends. CDR1 is MDHEN and CDR2 is SYDVKM in the germline V gene. This CDR3 has 12 amino acids.

This sequence joins TRBV4-1 and TRBJ2-5; 9 bases align to TRBD2. Trimming cost V 4 bases and J 2 bases; bases outside gene matches: 11. The germline CDR1 and CDR2 sequences are MGHRA and YSYEKL. The CDR3 length is 17 residues. The CDR3 nucleotides are TGCGCCAGCAGCCCAGGTGGTAGCGGGAGATCTCAAGAGACCCAGTACTTC. This translates into CASSPGGSGRSQETQYF.

This chain links TRBV2 with TRBJ1-4; D gene unclear. Germline-derived CDR1 and CDR2 are SNHLY and FYNNEI. Trimming pared 4 bases from V and 4 bases from J, leaving 7 bases between. This CDR3 has 13 residues. CDR3 sequence (DNA): TGTGCCAGCAGTGGGGGAGTTAATGAAAAACTGTTTTTT. Amino acids: CASSGGVNEKLFF.

This clone appeared a few times. J is TRBJ2-2 and V is TRBV9; D may be TRBD2 (5 bases). Trimming cost V 0 bases and J 6 bases, with 12 bases left between them. This CDR3 is 15 amino acids long. CDR1 is SGDLS and CDR2 is YYNGEE in the germline V gene. CDR3 nucleotide sequence: TGTGCCAGCAGCGTAGCACCGGGGTCGGCCGGGGAGCTGTTTTTT. Its protein is CASSVAPGSAGELFF.

The rearrangement links TRBV10-1 to TRBJ2-3; D may be TRBD2 (5 bases). V lost 9 bases and J lost 4, with 17 bases in between. The CDR3 is made up of 14 amino acids. Germline V lookup: CDR1 WNHNN, CDR2 SYGVQD (reference sequence). The CDR3 sequence is CARHSDGGADTQYF. In nucleotides, the CDR3 is TGCGCCAGACATAGCGACGGAGGAGCAGATACGCAGTATTTT.

Worth noting for this clone: Other DNA sequences in this sample translate to the same CDR3. The chain is built from TRBV2 and TRBJ2-1, with 7 positions matching TRBD1. Germline V gene data show CDR1 as SNHLY and CDR2 as FYNNEI. V trimming: 5 bases; J trimming: 7 bases; junction bases outside the gene matches: 5. The CDR3 has 13 residues. For the CDR3, the DNA is TGTGCCAGCAGTAGACAGGGAATTAATGAGCAGTTCTTC. This sequence encodes CASSRQGINEQFF. Combining the CDR3 with reference TRBV2 and TRBJ2-1 gives the whole variable domain EPEVTQTPSHQVTQMGQEVILRCVPISNHLYFYWYRQILGQKVEFLVSFYNNEISEKSEIFDDQFSVERPDGSNFTLKIRSTKLEDSAMYFCASSRQGINEQFFGPGTRLTVL.

The chain combines TRBV24-1 with TRBJ2-1; the match to TRBD2 covers 13 bases. This CDR3 contains 18 residues. The ends lost 4 bases at V and 4 bases at J; junction bases unmatched: 9. From germline, CDR1 is KGHDR and CDR2 SFDVKD. For the CDR3, the DNA is TGTGCCACCAGTGACCATAGGACTAGCGGGAGTGAGTACAATGAGCAGTTCTTC. Translation: CATSDHRTSGSEYNEQFF.

The chain carries TRBV23-1 and TRBJ2-3; D not certain. TRBV23-1 has ORF status, its function being uncertain. This CDR3 is built from 17 residues. Trimming took 2 bases from V and 0 from J, leaving 15 bases between them. The CDR3 DNA reads as TGCGCCAGCAGTCAAATTGTTGCGGAGTGTAGCACAGATACGCAGTATTTT. Its protein is CASSQIVAECSTDTQYF.

The chain recombines TRBV29-1 with TRBJ2-3; a possible D gene is TRBD1 (6 bases). From germline, CDR1 is SQVTM and CDR2 ANQGSEA. The CDR3 covers 14 residues. V was pared by 6 bases and J by 1 base, with 14 bases between. CDR3: CSVATQGGTDTQYF. CDR3 in DNA: TGCAGCGTCGCTACACAGGGAGGCACAGATACGCAGTATTTT.

CDR3 residues: CASSFTSGSSDTQYF. The CDR3, as DNA: TGCGCCAGCAGCTTCACTAGCGGGAGTTCAGATACGCAGTATTTT. The chain employs TRBV5-1 and TRBJ2-3; 11 bases align to TRBD2. This CDR3 comprises 15 residues. V lost 2 bases and J lost 4; bases outside the gene matches: 3. Per germline, CDR1 SGHRS and CDR2 YFSETQ. Based on the CDR3 plus reference TRBV5-1 and TRBJ2-3, the full variable domain is KAGVTQTPRYLIKTRGQQVTLSCSPISGHRSVSWYQQTPGQGLQFLFEYFSETQRNKGNFPGRFSGRQFSNSRSEMNVSTLELGDSALYLCASSFTSGSSDTQYFGPGTRLTVL.

The chain employs TRBV27 and TRBJ1-2, with a weak D call TRBD1 (6 bases). With 6 bases removed from V and 7 bases from J, the gap between germline ends came to 15 bases. Germline lookup yields CDR1 MNHEY and CDR2 SMNVEV (reference sequence). The CDR3 is 13 residues long. The CDR3 region has the DNA TGTGCCAGCAGACAACAGGGTTTAAGTGGCTACACCTTC. Translation gives CASRQQGLSGYTF.

This clone has at least ten counts. This sequence joins TRBV29-1 and TRBJ1-2; D call uncertain. The CDR3 has 10 amino acids. The V and J ends lost 6 bases and 10 bases respectively, with 12 bases between them. Germline CDR1 SQVTM, CDR2 ANQGSEA. CDR3 protein: CSVSTRNYTF. The CDR3 DNA is TGCAGCGTAAGCACCAGGAACTACACCTTC.

The chain carries TRBV21-1 and TRBJ1-1; TRBD1 is the table's D call and was not checked against the DNA. TRBV21-1 is a known pseudogene. The CDR3 loop spans 17 amino acids. This chain's CDR3 is CASSKGGDRGYHTEAFF. DNA of the CDR3: TGTGCCAGCAGCAAAGGGGGGGACAGGGGCTATCACACTGAAGCTTTCTTT.

This clone appeared once. The chain carries TRBV19 and TRBJ1-2, with 8 bases identical to TRBD1. Losses at the gene ends were 5 bases for V and 4 bases for J; bases not matched to a gene: 9. Germline assignment: CDR1 LNHDA and CDR2 SQIVND (reference sequence). CDR3 size: 15 residues. CDR3 in DNA: TGTGCCAGTAGTGCCACTCAGGGGGCGGGCTATGGCTACACCTTC. Amino acids: CASSATQGAGYGYTF.

CDR3 sequence reads: CASSSRGGTNEKLFF. The CDR3 nucleotides read TGTGCCAGCAGTTCCCGGGGGGGGACTAATGAAAAACTGTTTTTT. The chain recombines TRBV6-1 with TRBJ1-4; weak D call: TRBD1 (5 bases). CDR1 and CDR2 (germline): MNHNS, SASEGT. The CDR3 totals 15 residues. V was clipped by 5 bases and J by 2 bases, with 12 bases between them.

V is TRBV7-2 and J is TRBJ2-6; D unclear. Trimming took off 4 bases at V and 1 base at J, with 8 bases between the two ends. CDR1 is SGHTA, CDR2 FQGNSA, per germline. This CDR3 has 15 amino acids. CDR3 coding DNA: TGTGCCAGCAGCTACCTAGTTTCTGGGGCCAACGTCCTGACTTTC. Translation: CASSYLVSGANVLTF.

The chain combines TRBV3-1 (or the pseudogene TRBV3-2) with TRBJ2-6; no clear D gene. Germline CDR1 is LGHDT and CDR2 is YNNKEL (reference sequence). V dropped 8 bases and J dropped 0 bases, with 8 bases sitting between them. The CDR3 spans 14 residues. The CDR3 DNA reads TGTGCCAGCTCCCTAGACTCTGGGGCCAACGTCCTGACTTTC. It codes for CASSLDSGANVLTF.

The V and J genes are TRBV2 and TRBJ2-2, with no clear D. Germline CDR1 reads SNHLY; CDR2 reads FYNNEI. V was clipped by 5 bases and J by 4 bases, with 8 bases between them. The CDR3 sequence is 13 residues long. CDR3 in amino acids: CASSPLLTGELFF. In nucleotides, the CDR3 is TGTGCCAGCAGTCCACTTCTCACCGGGGAGCTGTTTTTT. The variable domain in full, completed from reference TRBV2 and TRBJ2-2, reads EPEVTQTPSHQVTQMGQEVILRCVPISNHLYFYWYRQILGQKVEFLVSFYNNEISEKSEIFDDQFSVERPDGSNFTLKIRSTKLEDSAMYFCASSPLLTGELFFGEGSRLTVL.

The chain carries TRBV19 and TRBJ2-2; 8 positions match TRBD2. Germline V gene data show CDR1 as LNHDA and CDR2 as SQIVND (reference sequence). This CDR3 has 14 amino acids. V shed 3 bases and J 8 bases; nucleotides not matched to a gene: 5. CDR3 residues: CASSMTGGPGELFF. The DNA for the CDR3 is TGTGCCAGTAGTATGACGGGAGGGCCTGGGGAGCTGTTTTTT.

This clone was detected only a few times. This chain connects TRBV25-1 to TRBJ2-7; the D is unclear. This CDR3 region has 14 residues. V lost 6 bases, J lost 2 bases, and 14 bases lay in between. Germline values: CDR1 MGHDK, CDR2 SYGVNS. The CDR3 sequence is CASRPRLDPYEQYF. The CDR3 region has the DNA TGTGCCAGCAGGCCGCGACTGGATCCCTACGAGCAGTACTTC.

V usage is TRBV30 and J usage is TRBJ1-2, with 8 bases matching TRBD1. The V segment lost 5 bases and the J segment 5 bases; nucleotides outside the gene matches: 7. This CDR3 contains 13 residues. Germline loops: CDR1 GTSNPN, CDR2 SVGIG (reference sequence). CDR3 amino acids: CAWWQGAYYGYTF. As DNA, the CDR3 is TGTGCCTGGTGGCAGGGGGCTTATTATGGCTACACCTTC.

The J gene is TRBJ2-2, the V gene TRBV4-2, with D maybe TRBD2 (6 bases). Per germline, CDR1 LGHNA and CDR2 YNFKEQ. The CDR3 totals 18 residues. V was trimmed by 0 bases and J by 4 bases, leaving 18 bases between them. Written as DNA, the CDR3 is TGTGCCAGCAGCCAAGAAGGTCCGAGGGAAGCGGGCACCGGGGAGCTGTTTTTT. It is translated as CASSQEGPREAGTGELFF.